One and the same sample provided the 9 T cell receptor beta chains below, sequenced in a study of CD8+CD57+ T cells in acquired aplastic anemia. Template material for TCR beta VDJ and CDR3 profiling consisted of genomic DNA. One entry per CDR3 protein, called by TCRdb with MiXCR from the reads. The profile shows 100,000 to 150,000 distinct CDR3 sequences, roughly 50% of them singletons. Sequencing was performed on sorted CD4+, CD8+, or CD8+CD57+ T cells (not recorded which) from PBMCs. These receptors all come from a human donor in good health, serving as a control.

In the case of this clonotype: An end of the junction does not agree with germline; a read error may underlie this. This chain joins TRBV7-9 and TRBJ2-7, with D maybe TRBD2 (6 bases). Germline loops: CDR1 SEHNR, CDR2 FQNEAQ (reference sequence). The CDR3 consists of 14 residues. CDR3 DNA: TGTGCCAGCGGTCGAGATGGGACTCATGTTGAGCAGTATTTC. Translation: CASGRDGTHVEQYF.

This clonotype occurred many times. This chain links TRBV12-3 or TRBV12-4 with TRBJ2-5; 8 positions match TRBD1. V trimming: 5 bases; J trimming: 6 bases; junction bases outside the gene matches: 11. This CDR3 is 15 amino acids long. Here the CDR3 DNA reads TGTGCCAGCAGTCTCCTTCGGACAGGGAGGCAGACCCAGTACTTC. Encoded protein: CASSLLRTGRQTQYF.

This clonotype was counted a single time. The chain is built from TRBV29-1 and TRBJ2-7; possibly TRBD1 or TRBD2 for D (5 bases each). The CDR3 runs 13 residues. V was pared by 1 base and J by 2 bases, with 9 bases between. The V gene's germline CDR1 is SQVTM and CDR2 ANQGSEA. The CDR3 spells CSVEAGPPYEQYF. In DNA form, the CDR3 reads TGCAGCGTTGAAGCGGGACCGCCCTACGAGCAGTACTTC.

About this clonotype: A clone one base away is much larger, so this may be a read error. The chain uses TRBV3-1 and TRBJ2-1; TRBD2 might be the D (6 bases). Per germline, CDR1 LGHDT and CDR2 YNNKEL (reference sequence). CDR3 length: 17 residues. The CDR3 spells CASSQVSGGSPHNEQLF. The CDR3, as DNA: TGTGCCAGCAGCCAGGTCTCTGGGGGGAGCCCCCACAATGAGCAGCTCTTC.

This clonotype was seen ten or more times. The chain links TRBV12-3 or TRBV12-4 to TRBJ1-5; 7 bases match TRBD1. The V segment lost 2 bases and the J segment 0 bases; nucleotides outside the gene matches: 4. CDR3 size: 16 residues. The CDR3 reads CASSLRGQYSNQPQHF. The DNA for the CDR3 is TGTGCCAGCAGTTTAAGGGGACAGTATAGCAATCAGCCCCAGCATTTT.

The rearrangement uses TRBV20-1 and TRBJ1-1; D gene unclear. V dropped 3 bases and J dropped 4 bases, with 6 bases sitting between them. Per germline, CDR1 DFQATT and CDR2 SNEGSKA (reference sequence). The CDR3 runs to 11 residues. The CDR3 reads CSASVLTEAFF. The CDR3 nucleotides read TGCAGTGCTAGCGTCCTCACTGAAGCTTTCTTT.

This chain joins TRBV11-2 and TRBJ2-5; perhaps TRBD2 as D (6 bases). This CDR3 has 13 residues. Trimming pared 6 bases from V and 0 bases from J, leaving 8 bases between. Germline V gene lookup returns CDR1 SGHAT and CDR2 FQNNGV. The CDR3 protein is CASSAGHQETQYF. CDR3 in DNA: TGTGCCAGCAGTGCGGGGCACCAAGAGACCCAGTACTTC.

V usage is TRBV5-5 and J usage is TRBJ1-1; no definite D call. Germline loops: CDR1 SGHKS, CDR2 YYEKEE (reference sequence). The germline V and J ends were trimmed by 1 base and 0 bases, with 7 bases remaining between them. This CDR3 spans 14 amino acids. The CDR3 DNA is TGTGCCAGCAGCTTGAAGGGCATGAACACTGAAGCTTTCTTT. This encodes CASSLKGMNTEAFF.

The chain couples TRBV18 to TRBJ1-6, with 8 positions matching TRBD1. The germline gives CDR1 KGHSH, CDR2 LQKENI. The CDR3 spans 16 residues. V gave up 3 bases and J gave up 7 bases; unmatched junction bases: 8. The CDR3 DNA is TGTGCCAGCTCACCCTACGGGACAGGAGGAAATTCACCCCTCCACTTT. Its protein is CASSPYGTGGNSPLHF. Using reference TRBV18 and TRBJ1-6 for the parts outside the CDR3, the full variable domain is NAGVMQNPRHLVRRRGQEARLRCSPMKGHSHVYWYRQLPEEGLKFMVYLQKENIIDESGMPKERFSAEFPKEGPSILRIQQVVRGDSAAYFCASSPYGTGGNSPLHFGNGTRLTVT.